The 27 T cell receptor beta chains presented below share a single source sample, sequenced in a study of early T cells in non-severe SARS-CoV-2 infection. TCRdb independently ran MiXCR on the 5' RACE reads; one entry per CDR3 protein. The sample includes tens of thousands of distinct CDR3 sequences, more than 10% of them seen just once. Material: whole blood. The receptors originated from an adult who was a healthcare worker with PCR-confirmed SARS-CoV-2 infection or an uninfected control (not recorded which).

The chain is built from TRBV12-3 or TRBV12-4 and TRBJ1-1, with 7 nucleotides matching TRBD1. With V trimmed by 6 bases and J by 5 bases, 12 bases remained unmatched. The CDR3 has 15 residues. CDR3 protein: CASSRRQGRGTEAFF. The CDR3, as DNA: TGTGCCAGCAGCCGGAGACAGGGCCGGGGGACTGAAGCTTTCTTT.

The V gene is TRBV7-3, the J gene TRBJ2-1; D possibly corresponds to TRBD1 (6 bases). Germline CDR1 and CDR2: SGHTA and FQGTGA. The CDR3 is 16 residues long. The V end was cut by 0 bases, the J end by 4 bases, with 13 bases between. In nucleotides, the CDR3 is TGTGCCAGCAGCTTAACTTTGCGGACAGCTTACAATGAGCAGTTCTTC. The encoded protein is CASSLTLRTAYNEQFF.

A note on this clonotype: One end of the junction is discordant with germline, which a read error may explain. The chain has TRBV7-9 and TRBJ1-2; D unclear. This CDR3 spans 12 amino acids. Germline V gene lookup returns CDR1 SEHNR and CDR2 FQNEAQ (reference sequence). The CDR3 protein is CASSLNQYGSSF. The CDR3 coding sequence is TGTGCCAGCAGCTTAAATCAGTACGGTAGTTCCTTC.

The chain combines TRBV7-8 with TRBJ2-5, with D perhaps TRBD2 (5 bases). The CDR3 spans 13 residues. Trimming took 6 bases from V and 4 from J, leaving 12 bases between them. The germline V gene encodes CDR1 SGHVS and CDR2 FQNEAQ. DNA of the CDR3: TGTGCCAGCAGTACCGGGGTGCGAGAGACCCAGTACTTC. Its translation: CASSTGVRETQYF.

In its sample, this clonotype was seen many times. The chain recombines TRBV11-2 with TRBJ2-1, with D perhaps matching TRBD2 (6 bases). This CDR3 is built from 19 residues. Deletions cut 1 base from V and 0 bases from J, with 19 bases between. The V gene's germline CDR1 is SGHAT and CDR2 FQNNGV. CDR3 region: CASSLGRKVAGSSYNEQFF. Written as DNA, the CDR3 is TGTGCCAGCAGCTTAGGTAGGAAGGTGGCGGGGAGCTCCTACAATGAGCAGTTCTTC. The complete variable domain, with remaining parts taken from reference TRBV11-2 and TRBJ2-1, reads EAGVAQSPRYKIIEKRQSVAFWCNPISGHATLYWYQQILGQGPKLLIQFQNNGVVDDSQLPKDRFSAERLKGVDSTLKIQPAKLEDSAVYLCASSLGRKVAGSSYNEQFFGPGTRLTVL.

This clonotype was detected many times. CDR3 in amino acids: CASTEGSTWNEQFF. The CDR3 region has the DNA TGTGCCAGCACCGAAGGGTCGACTTGGAATGAGCAGTTCTTC. The chain couples TRBV7-9 to TRBJ2-1; no clear D. The germline CDR1 and CDR2 sequences are SEHNR and FQNEAQ (reference sequence). V lost 7 bases and J lost 7, with 17 bases in between. The CDR3 extends over 14 amino acids.

This clonotype is a singleton in its sample. Just one base apart from a much larger clone, this may be a read error. The chain is built from TRBV7-2 and TRBJ1-4; D remains unclear. There are 15 residues in the CDR3. Germline assignment: CDR1 SGHTA and CDR2 FQGNSA. In nucleotides, the CDR3 is TGTGTCAGCAGCTTAGCGGGCGCAACTAATGAAAAACTGTTTTTT. It codes for CVSSLAGATNEKLFF. The variable domain in full, with the rest retrieved from reference TRBV7-2 and TRBJ1-4, is GAGVSQSPSNKVTEKGKDVELRCDPISGHTALYWYRQSLGQGLEFLIYFQGNSAPDKSGLPSDRFSAERTGGSVSTLTIQRTQQEDSAVYLCVSSLAGATNEKLFFGSGTQLSVL.

This clonotype was seen ten or more times. This sequence joins TRBV28 and TRBJ2-7; D unclear. This CDR3 is 13 amino acids long. The V gene lost 6 bases and the J gene lost 1 base, with 10 bases spanning the gap. Germline values: CDR1 MDHEN, CDR2 SYDVKM. In DNA form, the CDR3 reads TGTGCCAGCAGCCGCGAAGCTTCCTACGAGCAGTACTTC. Its translation is CASSREASYEQYF.

This clonotype was observed at least ten times. The J gene is TRBJ2-3, the V gene TRBV20-1; 12 bases match TRBD2. This CDR3 has 15 amino acids. With 0 bases clipped from V and 6 bases from J, the junction kept 4 bases outside the gene matches. CDR1 and CDR2 (germline): DFQATT, SNEGSKA (reference sequence). CDR3 sequence: CSAREPSGGADTQYF. CDR3 nucleotide sequence: TGCAGTGCTAGAGAGCCTAGCGGGGGGGCGGATACGCAGTATTTT.

This chain connects TRBV4-3 to TRBJ2-3, with D possibly being TRBD2 (7 bases). V was clipped by 5 bases and J by 4 bases, with 13 bases between them. Germline V gene sequence: CDR1 LGHNA, CDR2 YSLEER. This CDR3 comprises 14 residues. Written as DNA, the CDR3 is TGCGCCAGCAGCGAAGGCGGGGGCGCAGATACGCAGTATTTT. Amino acid sequence: CASSEGGGADTQYF.

In regard to this clonotype: A read error is possible here, since a much larger clone lies one base away. The genes are TRBV6-5 and TRBJ2-5, with 8 bases fitting TRBD2. J gave up 5 bases and V 0 bases, and 5 bases lay outside the gene matches. Germline V lookup: CDR1 MNHEY, CDR2 SVGAGI. The CDR3 loop spans 15 amino acids. DNA of the CDR3: TGTGCCAGCAGTTACTCGATAGCGGGAAACGAGACCCAGTACTTC. Protein product: CASSYSIAGNETQYF.

V is TRBV3-1 and J is TRBJ2-5, with 12 bases lining up with TRBD2. The ends lost 1 base at V and 6 bases at J; junction bases unmatched: 3. Per the germline V gene, CDR1 is LGHDT and CDR2 is YNNKEL (reference sequence). The CDR3 extends over 15 amino acids. The CDR3 region is CASSQATSGRKTQYF. The CDR3, as DNA: TGTGCCAGCAGCCAAGCAACTAGCGGGAGGAAGACCCAGTACTTC.

This clonotype was picked up many times. CDR3 in DNA: TGTGCCAGCAGCCTCCCCCGGGGACATAACTCTGGGGCCAACGTCCTGACTTTC. Translating it yields CASSLPRGHNSGANVLTF. The genes are TRBV7-9 and TRBJ2-6; D is perhaps TRBD1 (6 bases). V dropped 5 bases and J dropped 0 bases, with 17 bases sitting between them. The CDR3 sequence is 18 residues long. Germline assignment: CDR1 SEHNR and CDR2 FQNEAQ (reference sequence).

This clonotype was picked up many times. The genes are TRBV7-6 and TRBJ2-2, with TRBD2 matching 14 bases. The J segment lost 1 base and the V segment lost 3 bases, leaving 7 bases of the junction unmatched. Germline V gene data show CDR1 as SGHVS and CDR2 as FNYEAQ. This CDR3 is built from 19 residues. CDR3 loop: CASSFTGLAGVLNTGELFF. CDR3 DNA sequence: TGTGCCAGCAGCTTCACGGGACTAGCGGGAGTTTTGAACACCGGGGAGCTGTTTTTT.

V gene TRBV29-1 combines with J gene TRBJ2-1, with TRBD1 matching 9 bases. Germline V gives CDR1 SQVTM, CDR2 ANQGSEA. Trimming took 5 bases from V and 6 from J; bases not matched to a gene: 8. The length of the CDR3 is 14 residues. The CDR3 DNA is TGCAGCGTTCTTTGGGGGACAGGGCTCAATGAGCAGTTCTTC. As protein: CSVLWGTGLNEQFF.

This chain joins TRBV7-8 and TRBJ2-1; 8 nucleotides line up with TRBD2. Trimming took 6 bases from V and 7 from J; bases not matched to a gene: 8. Germline assignment: CDR1 SGHVS and CDR2 FQNEAQ. CDR3 length: 14 amino acids. CDR3 protein: CASSYNQRGNEQFF. Here the CDR3 DNA reads TGTGCCAGCAGTTATAACCAGCGGGGGAATGAGCAGTTCTTC.

This clonotype was seen only a few times. The rearrangement links TRBV29-1 to TRBJ2-1; 7 nucleotides agree with TRBD1. The CDR3 contains 14 residues. Germline CDR1 is SQVTM and CDR2 is ANQGSEA. V shed 7 bases and J 2 bases; nucleotides not matched to a gene: 8. CDR3 nucleotide sequence: TGCAGCGCCAAGACAGGGTTGACCTACAATGAGCAGTTCTTC. Translation gives CSAKTGLTYNEQFF.

This rearrangement joins TRBV9 to TRBJ2-6, with a tentative D call TRBD2 (6 bases). The CDR3 sequence is 16 residues long. The V and J ends lost 5 bases and 0 bases respectively, with 12 bases between them. CDR1 and CDR2 from the germline V gene are SGDLS and YYNGEE. This chain's CDR3 is CASRGDSRSGANVLTF. The CDR3 DNA reads TGTGCCAGCAGGGGGGACTCGCGCTCTGGGGCCAACGTCCTGACTTTC.

The chain carries TRBV11-2 and TRBJ1-1; D is possibly TRBD1 (5 bases). The CDR3 has 16 amino acids. Germline V gives CDR1 SGHAT, CDR2 FQNNGV. V was pared by 1 base and J by 3 bases, with 15 bases between. CDR3 DNA: TGTGCCAGCAGCTTAGTGCCCGGGACGGAGGACACTGAAGCTTTCTTT. Translating gives CASSLVPGTEDTEAFF.

The genes are TRBV6-2 or TRBV6-3 and TRBJ2-5; the match to TRBD1 covers 8 bases. The CDR3 spans 14 residues. Germline assignment: CDR1 MNHEY and CDR2 SVGEGT. J was trimmed by 5 bases and V by 7 bases; bases with no gene match: 9. The CDR3 nucleotides are TGTGCCAGCACCCTGGACAGGGCGGTGGAGACCCAGTACTTC. Translation gives CASTLDRAVETQYF.

The chain is built from TRBV13 and TRBJ2-2; unclear D gene. CDR1 PRHDT and CDR2 FYEKMQ come from the germline V gene (reference sequence). The length of the CDR3 is 13 residues. Trimming removed 2 bases at V and 5 bases at J, with 6 bases between. CDR3 residues: CASSLHRTGELFF. In DNA form, the CDR3 reads TGTGCCAGCAGCTTACATAGAACCGGGGAGCTGTTTTTT.

This clonotype was picked up many times. The V call is TRBV25-1, the J call TRBJ2-3; D is perhaps TRBD1 (6 bases). The CDR3 runs to 12 residues. V was pared by 9 bases and J by 5 bases, with 12 bases between. Per germline, CDR1 MGHDK and CDR2 SYGVNS. The CDR3 protein is CASRGQGDTQYF. The CDR3 DNA is TGTGCCAGTAGGGGACAAGGAGATACGCAGTATTTT. The full variable domain, its missing parts supplied by reference TRBV25-1 and TRBJ2-3, is EADIYQTPRYLVIGTGKKITLECSQTMGHDKMYWYQQDPGMELHLIHYSYGVNSTEKGDLSSESTVSRIRTEHFPLTLESARPSHTSQYLCASRGQGDTQYFGPGTRLTVL.

This clonotype was observed a few times. The rearrangement joins TRBV28 to TRBJ2-2, with 12 bases fitting TRBD2. The junction had 19 bases not matched to a gene; V was cut back by 6 bases and J by 5 bases. This CDR3 region has 20 residues. The germline V gene encodes CDR1 MDHEN and CDR2 SYDVKM. CDR3 DNA sequence: TGTGCCAGCAGACGCAGACAGGGTAGGACTAGCGGGATAGAAACCGGGGAGCTGTTTTTT. This gives the protein CASRRRQGRTSGIETGELFF.

This clonotype showed up just a few times. The genes are TRBV4-1 and TRBJ2-6; D is unclear. V was pared by 1 base and J by 7 bases, with 2 bases between. Germline V gene lookup returns CDR1 MGHRA and CDR2 YSYEKL. CDR3 length: 12 residues. CDR3 loop: CASSQAANVLTF. For the CDR3, the DNA is TGCGCCAGCAGCCAAGCCGCCAACGTCCTGACTTTC.

CDR3 DNA: TGCAGTGCCCCCGACGCGGGACTAGCTGGGGAGACCCAGTACTTC. This codes for CSAPDAGLAGETQYF. The V and J genes are TRBV20-1 and TRBJ2-5, with TRBD2 matching over 9 bases. Germline lookup yields CDR1 DFQATT and CDR2 SNEGSKA (reference sequence). CDR3 length: 15 amino acids. V trimming: 6 bases; J trimming: 5 bases; junction bases outside the gene matches: 13.

In this sample, this clonotype turned up many times. The V gene is TRBV4-1, the J gene TRBJ1-4; 8 bases fit TRBD1. Germline V gene lookup returns CDR1 MGHRA and CDR2 YSYEKL. J gave up 8 bases and V 3 bases, and 11 bases lay outside the gene matches. There are 16 residues in the CDR3. In nucleotides, the CDR3 is TGCGCCAGCAGCCAGACACCTTGGACAGGGAGGGAAAAACTGTTTTTT. Its protein product is CASSQTPWTGREKLFF.

J is TRBJ1-1 and V is TRBV6-2 or TRBV6-3; 9 bases match TRBD1. The CDR3 length is 14 residues. V lost 6 bases, J lost 1 base, and 3 bases stayed unmatched. Germline V gene data show CDR1 as MNHEY and CDR2 as SVGEGT. CDR3 loop: CASRDRGENTEAFF. The DNA for the CDR3 is TGTGCCAGCAGGGACAGGGGAGAGAACACTGAAGCTTTCTTT.